A single sample is the source of the 20 T cell receptor beta chains below, sequenced in a study of immune cell composition in non-small cell lung cancer. Data came from immunoSEQ multiplex PCR; TCRdb stores just in-frame clones and leaves some out. The sample records several thousand clones, approximately 74% being singletons. Sample: lung tumor tissue. Every receptor here comes from a human donor with non-small cell lung cancer.

The chain carries TRBV28 and TRBJ2-3; D is ambiguous. This CDR3 comprises 13 residues. CDR1 and CDR2 from the germline V gene are MDHEN and SYDVKM. With 3 bases removed from V and 3 bases from J, the gap between germline ends came to 7 bases. CDR3: CASSFYPTDTQYF. The CDR3 region has the DNA TGTGCCAGCAGTTTCTACCCTACAGATACGCAGTATTTT.

This chain connects TRBV5-1 to TRBJ2-7; 8 bases line up with TRBD1. The CDR3 sequence is 16 residues long. Germline V gives CDR1 SGHRS, CDR2 YFSETQ. Trimming at V came to 3 bases and at J to 5 bases, leaving 13 bases not matched to a gene. The CDR3 DNA reads as TGCGCCAGCAGCTCTGACCCGTCAGGGGGCCGACACGAGCAGTACTTC. This translates into CASSSDPSGGRHEQYF.

The chain couples TRBV6-4 to TRBJ2-2; D is ambiguous. The CDR3 totals 13 residues. V was clipped by 4 bases and J by 3 bases, with 6 bases between them. CDR1 is MRHNA, CDR2 SNTAGT, per germline. The CDR3 DNA sequence: TGTGCCAGCAGTGCGGAGTACACCGGGGAGCTGTTTTTT. Amino acids: CASSAEYTGELFF.

The DNA of the CDR3 is TGTGCCAGCAGTGAAGCGAGGGGGGGATCATATTTT. Its translation is CASSEARGGSYF. This chain uses TRBV2 with TRBJ1-3, with TRBD1 as a possible D gene (6 bases). CDR3 length equals 12 residues. Germline V gene lookup returns CDR1 SNHLY and CDR2 FYNNEI. Trimming removed 0 bases from V and 15 bases from J, with 12 bases in between.

The chain carries TRBV7-2 and TRBJ2-1, with D possibly being TRBD2 (6 bases). Germline V gives CDR1 SGHTA, CDR2 FQGNSA. This CDR3 comprises 14 residues. Trimming shortened V by 2 bases and J by 4 bases, and 9 bases separated the two germline ends. CDR3 nucleotide sequence: TGTGCCAGCAGCTTAAGTGCGGGGTACAATGAGCAGTTCTTC. As protein: CASSLSAGYNEQFF.

V gene TRBV6-1 combines with J gene TRBJ1-1, with D uncertain. The V gene lost 6 bases and the J gene lost 8 bases, with 19 bases spanning the gap. CDR3 size: 14 residues. Germline assignment: CDR1 MNHNS and CDR2 SASEGT. Here the CDR3 DNA reads TGTGCCAGCAGGGCTTTAGAGGAACACCCCGAAGCTTTCTTT. Its translation is CASRALEEHPEAFF.

The rearrangement uses TRBV5-4 and TRBJ2-7, with 8 positions matching TRBD2. The CDR3 loop spans 14 amino acids. The germline V gene encodes CDR1 SGHNT and CDR2 YYREEE (reference sequence). With V trimmed by 1 base and J by 4 bases, 4 bases remained unmatched. The CDR3 DNA reads as TGTGCCAGCAGCTTGAGCGGGAGTGGTTACGAGCAGTACTTC. Amino acid sequence: CASSLSGSGYEQYF.

This chain links TRBV19 with TRBJ1-3; the D gene is possibly TRBD1 (5 bases). V was pared by 5 bases and J by 0 bases, with 11 bases between. The CDR3 totals 15 residues. The germline V gene has CDR1 LNHDA and CDR2 SQIVND (reference sequence). The DNA of the CDR3 is TGTGCCAGTAGTGACTCCGGGGGCTCTGGAAACACCATATATTTT. Its protein is CASSDSGGSGNTIYF.

This clone was observed once. V and J are TRBV7-8 and TRBJ1-5; TRBD1 aligns across 7 bases. The CDR3 is 15 amino acids. CDR1 is SGHVS, CDR2 FQNEAQ, per germline. J was trimmed by 2 bases and V by 4 bases; bases with no gene match: 5. As DNA, the CDR3 is TGTGCCAGCAGCTATCTCGACAGGGGCAATCAGCCCCAGCATTTT. This encodes CASSYLDRGNQPQHF.

The chain links TRBV29-1 to TRBJ1-5; no clear D. CDR3 size: 13 residues. CDR1 and CDR2 (germline): SQVTM, ANQGSEA. The V end lost 4 bases, the J end lost 0 bases, and 7 bases lay between the germline ends. The CDR3 coding sequence is TGCAGCGTTGCTGAGAATAGCAATCAGCCCCAGCATTTT. Its translation: CSVAENSNQPQHF.

As DNA, the CDR3 is TGCAGCGTTGAATTCCATAACACTGAAGCTTTCTTT. It yields the protein CSVEFHNTEAFF. This sequence joins TRBV29-1 and TRBJ1-1; D is unresolved. The V gene's germline CDR1 is SQVTM and CDR2 ANQGSEA. Trimming cost V 2 bases and J 2 bases, with 6 bases left between them. CDR3 length: 12 amino acids.

This chain connects TRBV29-1 to TRBJ2-6, with D unresolved. Trimming took off 1 base at V and 0 bases at J, with 7 bases between the two ends. This CDR3 is built from 15 residues. Germline CDR1 is SQVTM and CDR2 is ANQGSEA. This CDR3 reads CSVEGGYSGANVLTF. DNA of the CDR3: TGCAGCGTTGAAGGCGGCTACTCTGGGGCCAACGTCCTGACTTTC. The complete variable domain, with remaining parts taken from reference TRBV29-1 and TRBJ2-6, reads SAVISQKPSRDICQRGTSLTIQCQVDSQVTMMFWYRQQPGQSLTLIATANQGSEATYESGFVIDKFPISRPNLTFSTLTVSNMSPEDSSIYLCSVEGGYSGANVLTFGAGSRLTVL.

The CDR3 sequence is CASSGRGQPQHF. The CDR3 bases are TGTGCCAGCAGCGGCAGGGGGCAGCCCCAGCATTTT. The chain recombines TRBV7-8 with TRBJ1-5; 7 positions match TRBD1. The CDR3 sequence is 12 residues long. J gave up 7 bases and V 5 bases, and 2 bases lay outside the gene matches. The V gene's germline CDR1 is SGHVS and CDR2 FQNEAQ.

The gene calls are TRBV14 and TRBJ2-3; the D gene is possibly TRBD2 (5 bases). V was pared by 3 bases and J by 1 base, with 11 bases between. Germline V gene sequence: CDR1 SGHDN, CDR2 FVKESK. The CDR3 has 15 residues. For the CDR3, the DNA is TGTGCCAGCAGCCACGAGCGGACCCGCACAGATACGCAGTATTTT. Translated: CASSHERTRTDTQYF.

This clone was found a few times. The chain carries TRBV10-2 and TRBJ1-6, with D perhaps matching TRBD1 (5 bases). Germline V gives CDR1 WSHSY, CDR2 SAAADI. V was trimmed by 3 bases and J by 5 bases, leaving 5 bases between them. The CDR3 has 13 residues. CDR3 amino acids: CASSDRDNSPLHF. In DNA form, the CDR3 reads TGCGCCAGCAGTGACAGGGATAATTCACCCCTCCACTTT.

V usage is TRBV19 and J usage is TRBJ1-1; D call uncertain. The length of the CDR3 is 12 residues. V was cut by 8 bases and J by 7 bases, with 14 bases left in between. Germline V gene lookup returns CDR1 LNHDA and CDR2 SQIVND (reference sequence). This chain's CDR3 is CASLAGINEAFF. The DNA of the CDR3 is TGTGCCAGTCTGGCGGGGATTAATGAAGCTTTCTTT.

This chain joins TRBV5-1 and TRBJ2-7, with 7 bases fitting TRBD2. The germline V gene has CDR1 SGHRS and CDR2 YFSETQ. Trimming at V came to 0 bases and at J to 0 bases, leaving 6 bases not matched to a gene. The CDR3 covers 16 residues. The CDR3 bases are TGCGCCAGCAGCTTGGAGTGGGGGGGGAGCTCCTACGAGCAGTACTTC. Translated: CASSLEWGGSSYEQYF.

The V and J genes are TRBV11-2 and TRBJ1-3; a possible D gene is TRBD1 (5 bases). The CDR3 runs 14 residues. Germline CDR1 reads SGHAT; CDR2 reads FQNNGV. V was cut by 5 bases and J by 4 bases, with 12 bases left in between. The chain's CDR3 is CASSPLTVGNTIYF. The CDR3 DNA sequence: TGTGCCAGCAGCCCCCTGACAGTCGGAAACACCATATATTTT.

This clone was counted between two and nine times. V gene TRBV10-3 combines with J gene TRBJ2-3, with D tentatively TRBD1 (6 bases). The CDR3 covers 16 residues. Germline-derived CDR1 and CDR2 are ENHRY and SYGVKD. V lost 2 bases to trimming and J lost 3 bases, with 15 bases between them. The CDR3 DNA follows: TGTGCCATCAGTGAGCTGGGGGCGGTGGGGACAGATACGCAGTATTTT. Protein: CAISELGAVGTDTQYF.

About this clone: A single base separates this from a much larger clone, so it may be a read error. Other DNA sequences from this sample encode an identical CDR3 as well. The chain combines TRBV11-2 with TRBJ1-1, with D possibly TRBD1 on 6 matching bases. CDR1 is SGHAT and CDR2 is FQNNGV in the germline V gene. Trimming took 3 bases from V and 0 from J, leaving 8 bases between them. The CDR3 has 14 residues. As DNA, the CDR3 is TGTGCCAGCAGCTTTGGACAGCTGAACACTGAAGCTTTCTTT. This sequence encodes CASSFGQLNTEAFF.